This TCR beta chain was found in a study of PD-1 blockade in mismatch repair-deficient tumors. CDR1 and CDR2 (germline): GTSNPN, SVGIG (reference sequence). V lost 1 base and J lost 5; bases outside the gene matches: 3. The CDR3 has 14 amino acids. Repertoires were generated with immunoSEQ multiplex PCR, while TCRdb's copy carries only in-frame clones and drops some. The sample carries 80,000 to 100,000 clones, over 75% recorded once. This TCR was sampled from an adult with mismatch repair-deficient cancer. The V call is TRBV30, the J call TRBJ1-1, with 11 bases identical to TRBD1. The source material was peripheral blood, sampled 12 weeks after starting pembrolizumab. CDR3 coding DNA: TGTGCCTGGAGTGCTTGGGACAGGGGGACTGAAGCTTTCTTT. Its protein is CAWSAWDRGTEAFF.